Below, 18 T cell receptor beta chains from the same sample are listed, as sequenced in a study of T cells in Graves' hyperthyroidism and ophthalmopathy. Researchers took RNA transcripts and amplified the TCR beta CDR3 regions from them. TCR CDR3 regions were first amplified by RT-PCR with HTBI primers. TCRdb re-analysed the multiplex PCR reads in MiXCR, keeping a single row per CDR3 protein. The sample contains around 600,000 distinct CDR3 sequences, about 45% of which appear only once. The specimen sequenced was peripheral blood or thyroid tissue (not recorded which). Source of these receptors: an adult man with Graves' disease, either hyperthyroidism or ophthalmopathy (not recorded which).

This clonotype was seen a handful of times. This sequence joins TRBV2 and TRBJ1-1, with D maybe TRBD1 (5 bases). Germline V gives CDR1 SNHLY, CDR2 FYNNEI. This CDR3 is built from 15 residues. Trimming took off 7 bases at V and 3 bases at J, with 18 bases between the two ends. The CDR3 region is CASKNRGSLDTEAFF. Here the CDR3 DNA reads TGTGCCAGCAAGAATCGGGGGAGTCTGGACACTGAAGCTTTCTTT.

This clonotype was seen repeatedly, ten times or more. The CDR3: CASSVGSDHYGYTF. The CDR3 region has the DNA TGTGCCAGCAGCGTAGGGTCAGACCACTATGGCTACACCTTC. The V gene is TRBV9, the J gene TRBJ1-2; D is unclear. CDR3 size: 14 residues. Trimming left V 0 bases short and J 3 bases short, with 9 bases between. Germline assignment: CDR1 SGDLS and CDR2 YYNGEE.

This clonotype was detected a few times. The chain couples TRBV29-1 to TRBJ1-1, with TRBD1 matching over 8 bases. Trimming removed 3 bases from V and 0 bases from J; junction bases left unmatched: 9. This CDR3 comprises 16 residues. Looked up from germline, CDR1 is SQVTM and CDR2 is ANQGSEA. CDR3 nucleotides: TGCAGCGTTGAGACACTTAGGACAGGGATGAACACTGAAGCTTTCTTT. Translated, it gives CSVETLRTGMNTEAFF.

This clonotype was seen at least ten times. The chain is built from TRBV29-1 and TRBJ1-2; no firm D call. CDR1 and CDR2 from the germline V gene are SQVTM and ANQGSEA. The CDR3 runs to 14 residues. The V end lost 1 base, the J end lost 4 bases, and 13 bases lay between the germline ends. The DNA for the CDR3 is TGCAGCGTTGAAGGAGGGCCCTTGGGCTATGGCTACACCTTC. Protein: CSVEGGPLGYGYTF.

The chain combines TRBV6-5 with TRBJ1-2, with 7 positions matching TRBD1. The CDR3 is 12 amino acids. V trimming: 4 bases; J trimming: 8 bases; junction bases outside the gene matches: 4. The V gene's germline CDR1 is MNHEY and CDR2 SVGAGI. Here the CDR3 reads CASSSDRQGYTF. In nucleotides, the CDR3 is TGTGCCAGCAGTTCGGACAGGCAAGGCTACACCTTC.

A few counts support this clonotype. The chain has TRBV5-4 and TRBJ1-6; unclear D gene. Germline loops: CDR1 SGHNT, CDR2 YYREEE (reference sequence). The CDR3 runs 14 residues. The V end lost 0 bases, the J end lost 7 bases, and 8 bases lay between the germline ends. Here the CDR3 reads CASSLVNVNSPLHF. The CDR3 nucleotides read TGTGCCAGCAGCTTGGTCAATGTGAATTCACCCCTCCACTTT.

The gene calls are TRBV5-6 and TRBJ1-1; 9 bases map to TRBD1. The CDR3 runs 16 residues. The germline gives CDR1 SGHDT, CDR2 YYEEEE. After removal of 4 bases from V and 1 base from J, the junction contained 8 bases not matched to a gene. The CDR3 loop is CASSIRDRAPNTEAFF. As DNA, the CDR3 is TGTGCCAGCAGCATCCGGGACAGGGCCCCGAACACTGAAGCTTTCTTT.

The table lists this clonotype with many counts. The CDR3 DNA is TGTGCCATCAGGGACGCGGGGGAGACCCAGTACTTC. As protein: CAIRDAGETQYF. The chain couples TRBV10-3 to TRBJ2-5, with TRBD2 as a possible D gene (6 bases). Germline V gene sequence: CDR1 ENHRY, CDR2 SYGVKD. Trimming removed 6 bases at V and 5 bases at J, with 10 bases between. This CDR3 comprises 12 residues.

The chain links TRBV29-1 to TRBJ1-2; TRBD1 might be the D (6 bases). CDR1 is SQVTM and CDR2 is ANQGSEA in the germline V gene. This CDR3 is 11 amino acids long. In DNA form, the CDR3 reads TGCAGTTTACAGGGTACGGGCGGCTACACCTTC. This translates into CSLQGTGGYTF.

The V gene is TRBV11-2, the J gene TRBJ1-1; D gene unclear. V lost 5 bases to trimming and J lost 1 base, with 11 bases between them. Germline CDR1 reads SGHAT; CDR2 reads FQNNGV. The CDR3 runs 14 residues. CDR3 nucleotides: TGTGCCAGCAGCCCCCGACTGGGGAACACTGAAGCTTTCTTT. The encoded protein is CASSPRLGNTEAFF.

This clonotype was seen a handful of times. The gene calls are TRBV5-1 and TRBJ2-7; 9 positions match TRBD1. CDR1 and CDR2 from the germline V gene are SGHRS and YFSETQ. This CDR3 has 16 residues. V was clipped by 0 bases and J by 5 bases; unmatched bases: 9. The CDR3 region is CASSLGTGGAGHEQYF. CDR3 coding DNA: TGCGCCAGCAGCTTGGGTACAGGGGGCGCGGGCCACGAGCAGTACTTC. Drawing the rest from reference TRBV5-1 and TRBJ2-7, the complete variable domain is KAGVTQTPRYLIKTRGQQVTLSCSPISGHRSVSWYQQTPGQGLQFLFEYFSETQRNKGNFPGRFSGRQFSNSRSEMNVSTLELGDSALYLCASSLGTGGAGHEQYFGPGTRLTVT.

The chain recombines TRBV2 with TRBJ1-1; 7 nucleotides match TRBD1. The CDR3 runs to 12 residues. Unmatched junction bases numbered 5, after V lost 6 bases and J lost 7 bases. The germline CDR1 and CDR2 sequences are SNHLY and FYNNEI. The CDR3 DNA reads as TGTGCCAGCAGAGACAGGGCAGATGAAGCTTTCTTT. It yields the protein CASRDRADEAFF.

CDR3 in amino acids: CASSSTGVPGIRYGYTF. The DNA of the CDR3 is TGTGCCAGCAGTTCGACAGGGGTTCCCGGGATTCGCTATGGCTACACCTTC. The chain recombines TRBV12-3 or TRBV12-4 with TRBJ1-2, with 8 bases aligning to TRBD1. The trim removed 4 bases at V and 4 bases at J, leaving 14 bases unmatched. The CDR3 runs to 17 residues.

The rearrangement links TRBV15 to TRBJ1-5; 8 bases align to TRBD1. This CDR3 comprises 12 residues. CDR1 and CDR2 (germline): LNHNV, YYDKDF (reference sequence). Unmatched junction bases numbered 3, after V lost 3 bases and J lost 11 bases. The CDR3, as DNA: TGTGCCACCAGCAGCGACAGGGGATCCCAGCATTTT. Translation gives CATSSDRGSQHF.

About this clonotype itself: At one boundary the junction diverges from the germline segment, which might be a read error. The rearrangement uses TRBV7-8 and TRBJ1-4, with D perhaps matching TRBD1 (5 bases). Germline loops: CDR1 SGHVS, CDR2 FQNEAQ. This CDR3 comprises 14 residues. The CDR3 DNA reads as TGTGCCAGCAGCCTGACAGTAACTAAGGAAAAACTGTTTTTT. Its translation: CASSLTVTKEKLFF.

With respect to this clonotype: With a much larger clone just one base away, this may be a read error. It is likely a read error, because the conserved phenylalanine at the end of the CDR3 is missing. The DNA is left out, because the CDR3 cannot be placed on it with certainty; the CDR3 is given as TCRdb lists it. V and J are TRBV13 and TRBJ2-5. The CDR3 numbers 11 amino acids, ends counted. The germline gives CDR1 PRHDT, CDR2 FYEKMQ (reference sequence). CDR3 sequence: CASSLAGLNGL.

The gene calls are TRBV29-1 and TRBJ2-7, with D possibly being TRBD2 (5 bases). Looked up from germline, CDR1 is SQVTM and CDR2 is ANQGSEA. Trimming took 7 bases from V and 2 from J, leaving 15 bases between them. The CDR3 is 13 residues long. CDR3 sequence reads: CSGGERWTYEQYF. The CDR3 nucleotides read TGCAGCGGTGGGGAGCGCTGGACCTACGAGCAGTACTTC.

This sequence joins TRBV7-9 and TRBJ2-7, with TRBD2 identical over 10 bases. V was pared by 4 bases and J by 1 base, with 4 bases of the junction left unmatched. The CDR3 is made up of 15 amino acids. CDR1 SEHNR and CDR2 FQNEAQ come from the germline V gene (reference sequence). The CDR3 protein is CASSWIAGGSYEQYF. The CDR3 DNA sequence: TGTGCCAGCAGCTGGATAGCGGGGGGATCCTACGAGCAGTACTTC.